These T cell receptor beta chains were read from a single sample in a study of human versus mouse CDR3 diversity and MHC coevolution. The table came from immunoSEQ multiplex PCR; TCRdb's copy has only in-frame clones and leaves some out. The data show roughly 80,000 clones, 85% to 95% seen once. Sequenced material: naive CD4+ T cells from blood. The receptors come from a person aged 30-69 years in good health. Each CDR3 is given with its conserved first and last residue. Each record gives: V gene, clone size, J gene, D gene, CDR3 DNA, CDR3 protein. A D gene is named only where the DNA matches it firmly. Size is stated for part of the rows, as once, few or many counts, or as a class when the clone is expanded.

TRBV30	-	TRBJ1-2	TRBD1	TGTGCCTGGCATTTAAGGGGGCAGCACTATGGCTACACCTTC	CAWHLRGQHYGYTF
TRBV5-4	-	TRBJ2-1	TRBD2	TGTGCCAGCAGCCCGCCGGGACTAGATTCTTACAATGAGCAGTTCTTC	CASSPPGLDSYNEQFF
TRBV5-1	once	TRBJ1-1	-	TGCGCCAGCAGCTTGGATGCCGGAGGCACTGAAGCTTTCTTT	CASSLDAGGTEAFF
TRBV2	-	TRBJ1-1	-	TGTGCCAGCAGCACTGACAGGAACACTGAAGCTTTCTTT	CASSTDRNTEAFF
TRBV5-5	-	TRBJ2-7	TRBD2	TGTGCCAGCAGCTTGGCGGGAGGCCACGAGCAGTACTTC	CASSLAGGHEQYF
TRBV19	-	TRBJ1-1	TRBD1	TGTGCCAGTAGTATTGGTGGGACAGCTTGGAACACTGAAGCTTTCTTT	CASSIGGTAWNTEAFF
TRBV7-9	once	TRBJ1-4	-	TGTGCCAGCAGCTTATCTATCGCAAAATCTTCAACTAATGAAAAACTGTTTTTT	CASSLSIAKSSTNEKLFF
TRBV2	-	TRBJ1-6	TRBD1	TGTGCCAGCCGGGACAGCGCCAATTCACCCCTCCACTTT	CASRDSANSPLHF
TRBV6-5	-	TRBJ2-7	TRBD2	TGTGCCAGCAGTTACCTCAGCGGGGGGGCCCACGAGCAGTACTTC	CASSYLSGGAHEQYF
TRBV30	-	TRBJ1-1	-	TGTGCCTGGAACCGACAGGTTGGCACTGAAGCTTTCTTT	CAWNRQVGTEAFF
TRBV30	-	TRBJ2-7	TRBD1	TGTGCCTGGAGAGTAGGGGGACAGGGGACCTACGAGCAGTACTTC	CAWRVGGQGTYEQYF
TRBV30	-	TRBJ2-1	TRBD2	TGTGCCGGGGGACTAGCGGGAGTTTACAATGAGCAGTTCTTC	CAGGLAGVYNEQFF
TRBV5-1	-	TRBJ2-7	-	TGCGCCAGCAGCAACCCGGGACATGGTACCTACGAGCAGTACTTC	CASSNPGHGTYEQYF
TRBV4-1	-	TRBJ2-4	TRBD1	TGCGCCAGCAGCCAAGATCGGACAGGGCCCGTCGGGGCCAAAAACATTCAGTACTTC	CASSQDRTGPVGAKNIQYF
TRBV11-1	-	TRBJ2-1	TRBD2	TGTGCCAGCAGCTCCGATATGCAGCGGGAGATAAGGGGTGAGCAGTTCTTC	CASSSDMQREIRGEQFF
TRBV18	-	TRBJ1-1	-	TGTGCCAGCTCACCCCGGGAGACTGAAGCTTTCTTT	CASSPRETEAFF
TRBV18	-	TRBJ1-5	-	TGTGCCAGCTCATCCGACGGGAATAGCAATCAGCCCCAGCATTTT	CASSSDGNSNQPQHF
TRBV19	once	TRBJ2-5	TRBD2	TGTGCCAGCGAACCTCGAGGGACTAGCGGGATGGGGACCCAGTACTTC	CASEPRGTSGMGTQYF
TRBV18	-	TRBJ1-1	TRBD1	TGTGCCAGCTCACAGGGGGCGAATTTCTTTGAAGCTTTCTTT	CASSQGANFFEAFF
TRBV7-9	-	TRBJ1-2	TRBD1	TGTGCCAGCAGCTCCATGACAGGGGGGAATGGCTACACCTTC	CASSSMTGGNGYTF
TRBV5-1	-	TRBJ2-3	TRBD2	TGCGCCAGCAGCTTGGGGTTGGGACTAGCGGGCGCGAGCACAGATACGCAGTATTTT	CASSLGLGLAGASTDTQYF
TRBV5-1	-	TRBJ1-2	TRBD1	TGCGCCAGCAGCCCGAGAAGTGGTGGACAGGCGTATGGCTACACCTTC	CASSPRSGGQAYGYTF
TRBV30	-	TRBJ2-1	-	TGTGCCTGGAGTGTGAGAAATGAGCAGTTCTTC	CAWSVRNEQFF
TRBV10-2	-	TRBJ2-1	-	TGCGCCAGCAGTGCCTTCGGGGGCAATGAGCAGTTCTTC	CASSAFGGNEQFF
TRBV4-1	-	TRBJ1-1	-	TGCGCCAGCAGCCAAGACCACACTCGGACAACCGAAGCTTTCTTT	CASSQDHTRTTEAFF
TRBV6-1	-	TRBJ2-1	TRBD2	TGTGCCAGCAGCTTACTAGCGGGAATTGCCAATGAGCAGTTCTTC	CASSLLAGIANEQFF
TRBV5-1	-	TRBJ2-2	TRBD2	TGCGCCACCAGGACTAGCGGGTCTACCGGGGAGCTGTTTTTT	CATRTSGSTGELFF
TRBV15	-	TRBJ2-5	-	TGTGCCACCAGCAGAGATCGGGAGACCCAGTACTTC	CATSRDRETQYF
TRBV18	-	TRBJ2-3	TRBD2	TGTGCCAGCTCACCTGGACTAGTTCCGCAGTATTTT	CASSPGLVPQYF
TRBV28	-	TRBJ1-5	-	TGTGCCAGCAGTTCAACCGGGACATTAAAACAGCCCCAGCATTTT	CASSSTGTLKQPQHF
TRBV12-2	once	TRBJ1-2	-	TGTGCAAGTCGCTTCGAACAGGGTAGCGGCTACACCTTC	CASRFEQGSGYTF
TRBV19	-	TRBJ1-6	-	TGTGCCAGTAGCCCGGGACTGAGTAATTCACCCCTCCACTTT	CASSPGLSNSPLHF
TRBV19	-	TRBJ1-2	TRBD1	TGTGCCAGTAGTACCACCTCCGGGACAGGGGGTGGCTACACCTTC	CASSTTSGTGGGYTF
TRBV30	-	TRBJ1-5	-	TGTGCCTGGAGTACTGTAGGGGCGCCGCCCCAGCATTTT	CAWSTVGAPPQHF
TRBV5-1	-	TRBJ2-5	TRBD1	TGCGCCAGCAGCCTCCGGGACAGGGCGTTCCAAGAGACCCAGTACTTC	CASSLRDRAFQETQYF
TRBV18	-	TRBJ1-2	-	TGTGCCAGCTCACCGGAGGACGGCCACTTCTATGGCTACACCTTC	CASSPEDGHFYGYTF
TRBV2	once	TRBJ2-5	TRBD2	TGTGCCAGCAGTGAAGCTTCTAGCGGGATGGAGACCCAGTACTTC	CASSEASSGMETQYF
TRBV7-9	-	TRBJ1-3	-	TGTGCCAGCAGCGATAGCGGGGGGGGAAAATACACCATATATTTT	CASSDSGGGKYTIYF
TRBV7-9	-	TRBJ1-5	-	TGTGCCAGCAGCAAAGACAGTGTCCAGCCCCAGCATTTT	CASSKDSVQPQHF
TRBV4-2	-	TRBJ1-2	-	TGTGCCAGCAGCCAAGATCGGGCGGACTCATATGGCTACACCTTC	CASSQDRADSYGYTF
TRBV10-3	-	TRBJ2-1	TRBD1	TGTGCCATCAGTCCGGGACAGAGCTCCTACAATGAGCAGTTCTTC	CAISPGQSSYNEQFF
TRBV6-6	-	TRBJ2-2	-	TGTGCCAGCACCCGGGACACCAACACCGGGGAGCTGTTTTTT	CASTRDTNTGELFF
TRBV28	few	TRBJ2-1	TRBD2	TGTGCCAGCAGTCCGTCGACTAGCGCCAATGAGCAGTTCTTC	CASSPSTSANEQFF
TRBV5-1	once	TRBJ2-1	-	TGCGCCAGCAGCTTGGCTTCGGTGGGAGGATACAATGAGCAGTTCTTC	CASSLASVGGYNEQFF
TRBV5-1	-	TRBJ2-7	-	TGCGCCAGCAGCTTGCTTGCCCCCTCCAGGGGTAACGAGCAGTACTTC	CASSLLAPSRGNEQYF
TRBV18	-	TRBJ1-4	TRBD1	TGTGCCAGCTCACCGATTCCCCCGACGACAGGGGTGGAAAAACTGTTTTTT	CASSPIPPTTGVEKLFF
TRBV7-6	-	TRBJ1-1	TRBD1	TGTGCCAGCAGCCGAAGACAGGGTTCGGCTGAAGCTTTCTTT	CASSRRQGSAEAFF
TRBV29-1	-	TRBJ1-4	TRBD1	TGCAGCGTGACAGGGGGCGCGGAGGAAAAACTGTTTTTT	CSVTGGAEEKLFF